A single sample gave rise to the 30 T cell receptor beta chains below, sequenced in a study of blood T cell repertoires in COVID-19. TCRdb keeps only in-frame clones here, not all; method: immunoSEQ multiplex PCR. This table has more than 110,000 clones, over 65% appearing once. The sample was PBMCs or T cells enriched from blood (not recorded which). These receptors were taken from a woman aged 45-59 years who had recovered from COVID-19.

The rearrangement links TRBV6-1 to TRBJ2-5; 11 positions agree with TRBD2. V gave up 4 bases and J gave up 6 bases; unmatched junction bases: 4. This CDR3 is built from 14 residues. Germline V gene sequence: CDR1 MNHNS, CDR2 SASEGT. Written as DNA, the CDR3 is TGTGCCAGCAGTGTAGCGGGGGGGTTGCAGACCCAGTACTTC. It yields the protein CASSVAGGLQTQYF.

V is TRBV19 and J is TRBJ2-1; D not certain. V gave up 1 base and J gave up 3 bases, with 10 bases separating them. Germline CDR1 and CDR2: LNHDA and SQIVND (reference sequence). The length of the CDR3 is 15 residues. The CDR3 is CASSIGARYYNEQFF. CDR3 nucleotide sequence: TGTGCCAGTAGTATAGGGGCCAGGTACTACAATGAGCAGTTCTTC.

This chain uses TRBV5-1 with TRBJ2-1, with 10 bases identical to TRBD2. Germline CDR1 and CDR2: SGHRS and YFSETQ. The J segment lost 6 bases and the V segment lost 2 bases, leaving 5 bases of the junction unmatched. The CDR3 is made up of 15 amino acids. This chain's CDR3 is CASSFITSGANEQFF. CDR3 sequence (DNA): TGCGCCAGCAGCTTTATAACTAGCGGGGCCAATGAGCAGTTCTTC.

The V call is TRBV18, the J call TRBJ2-7; maybe TRBD2 (5 bases). V was trimmed by 3 bases and J by 0 bases, leaving 18 bases between them. The CDR3 spans 17 residues. Germline CDR1 is KGHSH and CDR2 is LQKENI. Written as DNA, the CDR3 is TGTGCCAGCTCACCCTCTAATCCGGACTTCGGCTCCTACGAGCAGTACTTC. Translation gives CASSPSNPDFGSYEQYF.

This chain links TRBV5-1 with TRBJ1-2; 9 bases are shared with TRBD1. CDR1 and CDR2 (germline): SGHRS, YFSETQ. V dropped 3 bases and J dropped 3; count of bases not matched to a gene: 6. The CDR3 has 15 residues. CDR3 residues: CASSSWTGADYGYTF. The CDR3 bases are TGCGCCAGCAGCTCCTGGACAGGGGCGGACTATGGCTACACCTTC.

This clone was observed once. The CDR3 region has the DNA TGTGCCAGCACCTCTTCCGGGGGAACCGGCTACAATGAGCAGTTCTTC. Translating gives CASTSSGGTGYNEQFF. The rearrangement joins TRBV7-3 to TRBJ2-1; TRBD2 is a possible D gene (6 bases). The CDR3 totals 16 residues. V lost 7 bases to trimming and J lost 3 bases, with 19 bases between them. In germline, CDR1 is SGHTA, CDR2 FQGTGA.

This chain uses TRBV2 with TRBJ2-1, with 9 bases aligning to TRBD2. Unmatched junction bases numbered 13, after V lost 7 bases and J lost 3 bases. The germline gives CDR1 SNHLY, CDR2 FYNNEI. This CDR3 is built from 17 residues. The CDR3 region is CASTRDPGTSFYNEQFF. CDR3 sequence (DNA): TGTGCCAGCACAAGAGACCCCGGGACTAGCTTCTACAATGAGCAGTTCTTC. The full variable domain, rest sourced from reference TRBV2 and TRBJ2-1, is EPEVTQTPSHQVTQMGQEVILRCVPISNHLYFYWYRQILGQKVEFLVSFYNNEISEKSEIFDDQFSVERPDGSNFTLKIRSTKLEDSAMYFCASTRDPGTSFYNEQFFGPGTRLTVL.

The chain is built from TRBV5-4 and TRBJ1-1; perhaps TRBD1 as D (5 bases). Germline V lookup: CDR1 SGHNT, CDR2 YYREEE (reference sequence). The V and J ends lost 0 bases and 0 bases respectively, with 12 bases between them. CDR3 length: 16 amino acids. The CDR3 loop reads CASSLGLGGMNTEAFF. The CDR3 region has the DNA TGTGCCAGCAGCTTGGGACTGGGGGGTATGAACACTGAAGCTTTCTTT.

The rearrangement uses TRBV3-1 (or the pseudogene TRBV3-2) and TRBJ1-6; unclear D gene. Trimming cost V 7 bases and J 7 bases, with 14 bases left between them. The CDR3 is 14 amino acids. Germline CDR1 LGHDT, CDR2 YNNKEL (reference sequence). The CDR3 bases are TGTGCCAGCACCCCCCGCGCCTCCAATTCACCCCTCCACTTT. It translates to CASTPRASNSPLHF.

V usage is TRBV5-1 and J usage is TRBJ1-6, with TRBD1 matching over 9 bases. This CDR3 is 14 amino acids long. The trim removed 4 bases at V and 11 bases at J, leaving 7 bases unmatched. From germline, CDR1 is SGHRS and CDR2 YFSETQ. The CDR3 is CASSTGTGQAPLHF. CDR3 DNA: TGCGCCAGCAGCACAGGGACAGGGCAGGCACCCCTCCACTTT.

The V and J genes are TRBV20-1 and TRBJ2-7; maybe TRBD1 (6 bases). This CDR3 has 11 residues. Trimming took off 6 bases at V and 3 bases at J, with 9 bases between the two ends. CDR1 and CDR2 (germline): DFQATT, SNEGSKA (reference sequence). The CDR3: CSAATGYEQYV. CDR3 DNA: TGCAGTGCCGCGACAGGCTACGAGCAGTACGTC.

The V call is TRBV6-5, the J call TRBJ1-6; TRBD1 matches at 10 bases. The CDR3 runs 15 residues. Germline CDR1 reads MNHEY; CDR2 reads SVGAGI. Germline trimming cut 6 bases from V and 9 bases from J; bases unmatched to any gene: 8. CDR3 sequence: CASSTRRTGGSPLHF. Written as DNA, the CDR3 is TGTGCCAGCAGCACCCGTCGGACAGGGGGTTCACCCCTCCACTTT.

The chain uses TRBV6-5 and TRBJ1-2, with 8 bases lining up with TRBD1. The CDR3 length is 15 residues. Looked up from germline, CDR1 is MNHEY and CDR2 is SVGAGI. With 5 bases clipped from V and 2 bases from J, the junction kept 7 bases outside the gene matches. CDR3 residues: CASSPRQGRNYGYTF. CDR3 sequence (DNA): TGTGCCAGCAGTCCAAGACAGGGGCGGAACTATGGCTACACCTTC.

This chain connects TRBV5-4 to TRBJ2-5, with 7 bases matching TRBD2. With 0 bases clipped from V and 5 bases from J, the junction kept 7 bases outside the gene matches. This CDR3 spans 15 amino acids. Germline V lookup: CDR1 SGHNT, CDR2 YYREEE (reference sequence). The CDR3 coding sequence is TGTGCCAGCAGCTTGGTGGCACTCGGGAGGGAGACCCAGTACTTC. It codes for CASSLVALGRETQYF.

The V gene is TRBV11-3, the J gene TRBJ2-2, with a possible D match to TRBD1 (5 bases). The V and J ends lost 7 bases and 0 bases respectively, with 6 bases between them. In germline, CDR1 is SGHNT, CDR2 YENEEA. The CDR3 consists of 13 residues. The CDR3 DNA follows: TGTGCCAGCACGACAGCGAACACCGGGGAGCTGTTTTTT. This encodes CASTTANTGELFF.

This clone has only one observation. The V call is TRBV7-8, the J call TRBJ1-2; 7 bases fit TRBD1. The V gene's germline CDR1 is SGHVS and CDR2 FQNEAQ. After removal of 1 base from V and 3 bases from J, the junction contained 11 bases not matched to a gene. The CDR3 is 17 residues long. The CDR3 nucleotides are TGTGCCAGCAGCTTAGGGCCGCGACAGGGCGAGGACTATGGCTACACCTTC. This gives the protein CASSLGPRQGEDYGYTF.

This chain uses TRBV10-1 with TRBJ1-2, with TRBD1 as a possible D gene (5 bases). Trimming shortened V by 8 bases and J by 3 bases, and 22 bases separated the two germline ends. The CDR3 consists of 16 residues. CDR1 is WNHNN and CDR2 is SYGVQD in the germline V gene (reference sequence). The CDR3 coding sequence is TGCGCCAGCGCGGTTGACGGCAGGGTGGTTGACTATGGCTACACCTTC. Its translation is CASAVDGRVVDYGYTF.

This chain joins TRBV7-7 and TRBJ2-3; D gene ambiguous. Trimming removed 1 base from V and 2 bases from J, with 7 bases in between. The CDR3 is 14 residues long. Looked up from germline, CDR1 is SSHAT and CDR2 is FNYEAQ (reference sequence). The CDR3 region has the DNA TGTGCCAGCAGCTTAGAGCCGTCCACAGATACGCAGTATTTT. Translation gives CASSLEPSTDTQYF.

The chain employs TRBV7-2 and TRBJ2-1; the D gene is possibly TRBD1 (6 bases). Germline loops: CDR1 SGHTA, CDR2 FQGNSA. V lost 1 base and J lost 9, with 13 bases in between. CDR3 length equals 14 residues. The CDR3 spells CASSLGVQGGEQFF. CDR3 in DNA: TGTGCCAGCAGCTTAGGGGTACAGGGCGGTGAGCAGTTCTTC.

V is TRBV19 and J is TRBJ1-2; 10 positions agree with TRBD1. J lost 6 bases, V lost 7 bases, and 5 bases had no gene match. This CDR3 comprises 13 residues. Per the germline V gene, CDR1 is LNHDA and CDR2 is SQIVND (reference sequence). The CDR3 sequence is CASTPGQGHGYTF. CDR3 coding DNA: TGTGCCAGTACCCCGGGACAGGGGCATGGCTACACCTTC.

This chain joins TRBV3-1 (or the pseudogene TRBV3-2) and TRBJ2-3; a weak D match, TRBD2 (6 bases). V was clipped by 4 bases and J by 1 base, with 12 bases between them. This CDR3 has 15 amino acids. CDR1 is LGHDT, CDR2 YNNKEL, per germline (reference sequence). The CDR3 loop reads CASSPRGSRTDTQYF. As DNA, the CDR3 is TGTGCCAGCAGCCCGCGGGGTTCCCGCACAGATACGCAGTATTTT.

This clone was seen only a few times. The rearrangement joins TRBV12-2 to TRBJ1-3; the table gives TRBD1 as D, unverified against the DNA. TRBV12-2 is a documented pseudogene. The CDR3 contains 18 residues. The DNA for the CDR3 is TGTGCAAGTCGCTTAGACTTGAACCGGGACACTCCTGGAAACACCATATATTTT. Translating it yields CASRLDLNRDTPGNTIYF.

This sequence joins TRBV2 and TRBJ1-6, with D tentatively TRBD1 (6 bases). The length of the CDR3 is 13 residues. V lost 6 bases and J lost 9, with 12 bases in between. CDR1 SNHLY and CDR2 FYNNEI come from the germline V gene. The DNA for the CDR3 is TGTGCCAGCAGGGGGGGGCCGCTTTCACCCCTCCACTTT. Amino acid sequence: CASRGGPLSPLHF.

V usage is TRBV19 and J usage is TRBJ1-4, with TRBD1 identical over 8 bases. V trimming: 6 bases; J trimming: 3 bases; junction bases outside the gene matches: 21. There are 20 residues in the CDR3. Germline CDR1 LNHDA, CDR2 SQIVND (reference sequence). The CDR3 here is CASRPPEGQGGFGANEKLFF. CDR3 sequence (DNA): TGTGCCAGTAGACCTCCCGAAGGACAGGGAGGTTTTGGGGCTAATGAAAAACTGTTTTTT.

This clone was found once. V is TRBV7-9 and J is TRBJ1-1, with D perhaps matching TRBD1 (5 bases). The V end was cut by 6 bases, the J end by 2 bases, with 13 bases between. CDR3 length equals 14 residues. Germline CDR1 is SEHNR and CDR2 is FQNEAQ (reference sequence). The CDR3 bases are TGTGCCAGCAGGGGGCAGACTCTTAACACTGAAGCTTTCTTT. Amino acids: CASRGQTLNTEAFF.

The chain couples TRBV5-1 to TRBJ1-4; 12 positions match TRBD1. Looked up from germline, CDR1 is SGHRS and CDR2 is YFSETQ. The V gene end was trimmed by 4 bases and the J gene end by 7 bases; junction bases not matched to a gene: 5. The CDR3 totals 15 residues. CDR3 coding DNA: TGCGCCAGCAGCCTTGGGACAGGGGGCGGTGAAAAACTGTTTTTT. Translating it yields CASSLGTGGGEKLFF.

The chain carries TRBV18 and TRBJ1-2, with D unclear. Germline values: CDR1 KGHSH, CDR2 LQKENI. The V end lost 2 bases, the J end lost 3 bases, and 10 bases lay between the germline ends. This CDR3 spans 14 amino acids. The CDR3 region is CASSPTGIHYGYTF. DNA of the CDR3: TGTGCCAGCTCACCAACGGGGATACACTATGGCTACACCTTC.

V is TRBV7-6 and J is TRBJ1-1; 8 bases line up with TRBD1. The CDR3 contains 15 residues. Germline CDR1 SGHVS, CDR2 FNYEAQ. V lost 5 bases and J lost 3; bases outside the gene matches: 8. CDR3 DNA: TGTGCCAGCAGCCCATATCAGGGGGCGCACACTGAAGCTTTCTTT. Protein: CASSPYQGAHTEAFF.

The chain uses TRBV24-1 and TRBJ2-5; 9 positions match TRBD1. The CDR3 is 13 amino acids. Looked up from germline, CDR1 is KGHDR and CDR2 is SFDVKD. Trimming removed 9 bases from V and 5 bases from J; junction bases left unmatched: 6. The CDR3: CATSTGGEETQYF. CDR3 sequence (DNA): TGTGCCACCTCGACAGGGGGTGAGGAGACCCAGTACTTC.

This chain links TRBV2 with TRBJ2-3; 11 bases line up with TRBD2. There are 14 residues in the CDR3. Looked up from germline, CDR1 is SNHLY and CDR2 is FYNNEI. The J segment lost 13 bases and the V segment lost 8 bases, leaving 14 bases of the junction unmatched. The CDR3 sequence: CASGGTSGFIRKYF. CDR3 coding DNA: TGTGCCAGCGGGGGGACTAGCGGCTTCATACGCAAGTATTTT.